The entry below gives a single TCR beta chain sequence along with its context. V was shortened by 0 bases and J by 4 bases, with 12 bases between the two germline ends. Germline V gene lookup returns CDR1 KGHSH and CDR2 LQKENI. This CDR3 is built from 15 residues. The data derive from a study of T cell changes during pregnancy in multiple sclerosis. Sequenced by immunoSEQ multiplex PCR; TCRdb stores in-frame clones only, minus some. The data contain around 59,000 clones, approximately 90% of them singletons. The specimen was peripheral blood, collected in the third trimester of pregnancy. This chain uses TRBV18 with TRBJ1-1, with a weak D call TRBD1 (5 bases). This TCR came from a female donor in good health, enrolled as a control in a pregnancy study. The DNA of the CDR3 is TGTGCCAGCTCACCACCAGGTGGGGGGGGCACTGAAGCTTTCTTT. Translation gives CASSPPGGGGTEAFF.